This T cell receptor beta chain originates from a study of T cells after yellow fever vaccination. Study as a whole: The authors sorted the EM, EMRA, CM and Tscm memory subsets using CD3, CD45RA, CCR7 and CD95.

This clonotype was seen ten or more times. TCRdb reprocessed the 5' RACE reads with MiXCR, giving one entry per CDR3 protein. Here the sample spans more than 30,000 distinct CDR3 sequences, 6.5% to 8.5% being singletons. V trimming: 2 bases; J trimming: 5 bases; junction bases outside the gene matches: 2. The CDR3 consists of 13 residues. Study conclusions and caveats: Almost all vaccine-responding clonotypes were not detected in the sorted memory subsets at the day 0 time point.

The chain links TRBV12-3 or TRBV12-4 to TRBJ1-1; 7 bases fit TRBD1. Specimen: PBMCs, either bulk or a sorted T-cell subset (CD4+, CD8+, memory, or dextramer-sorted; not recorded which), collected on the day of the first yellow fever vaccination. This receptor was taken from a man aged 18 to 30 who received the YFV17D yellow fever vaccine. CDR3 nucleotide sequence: TGTGCCAGCAGTTTACCAGGGGGGACTGAAGCTTTCTTT. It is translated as CASSLPGGTEAFF.